The TCR beta chain described here comes from a study of metastatic and nonmetastatic thyroid tumors. Overall study: Malignant thyroid and benign thyroid patients provided blood and tumor or nodule tissue whose repertoires were compared. Study outcomes and limitations: When malignant thyroid tumors were compared with benign nodules, TCR beta diversity was reportedly significantly higher in the malignant tumors. This held in both blood and tumor samples.

The CDR3 loop spans 13 amino acids. CDR1 is MDHEN, CDR2 SYDVKM, per germline. V was trimmed by 3 bases and J by 0 bases, leaving 5 bases between them. Methods used by the authors: A papillary thyroid cancer distant-metastasis classifier was built from CDR3 differences across clinicopathological groups. TCRdb redid the clone calls on the PCR reads using MiXCR. These V and J calls are TCRdb output, not the study's own analysis. The table records roughly 19,000 clones, approximately 22% of them present only once. No treatment had been given to any patient before thyroid surgery. This clone is classed as medium-sized (0.01 to 0.1%). The antigen remains undetermined.

The sample consisted of tumor tissue. The source is a female donor with papillary thyroid cancer or a benign thyroid nodule (not recorded which). Some clones in this sample may be carry-over from other donors' samples. V and J are TRBV28 and TRBJ1-2; TRBD1 is a possible D gene (5 bases). The CDR3 DNA is TGTGCCAGCAGTTTGACAGCTAACTATGGCTACACCTTC. It codes for CASSLTANYGYTF.